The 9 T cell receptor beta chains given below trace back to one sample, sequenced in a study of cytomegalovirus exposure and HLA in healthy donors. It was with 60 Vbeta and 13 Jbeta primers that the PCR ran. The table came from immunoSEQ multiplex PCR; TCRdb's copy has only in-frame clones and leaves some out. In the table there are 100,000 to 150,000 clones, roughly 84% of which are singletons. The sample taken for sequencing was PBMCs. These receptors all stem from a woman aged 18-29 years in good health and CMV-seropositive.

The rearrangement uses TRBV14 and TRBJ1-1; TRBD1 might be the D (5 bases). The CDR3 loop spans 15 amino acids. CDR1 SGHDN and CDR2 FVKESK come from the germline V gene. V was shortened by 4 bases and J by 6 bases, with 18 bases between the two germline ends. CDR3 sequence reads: CASSPDPGIGAEAFF. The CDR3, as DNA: TGTGCCAGCAGCCCAGACCCAGGGATAGGGGCTGAAGCTTTCTTT.

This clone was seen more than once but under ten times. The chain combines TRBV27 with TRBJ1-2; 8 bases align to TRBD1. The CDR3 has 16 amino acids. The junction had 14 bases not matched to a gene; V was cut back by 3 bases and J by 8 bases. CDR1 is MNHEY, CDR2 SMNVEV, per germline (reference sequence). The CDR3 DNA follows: TGTGCCAGCAGTTTCTCAGGGGGCCCCCTGCGTGACGGCTACACCTTC. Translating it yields CASSFSGGPLRDGYTF.

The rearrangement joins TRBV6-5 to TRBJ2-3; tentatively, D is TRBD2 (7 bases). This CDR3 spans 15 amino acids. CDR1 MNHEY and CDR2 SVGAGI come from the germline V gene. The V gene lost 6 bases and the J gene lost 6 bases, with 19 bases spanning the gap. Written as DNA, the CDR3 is TGTGCCAGCAGACTCCTAGAGGGGGGGCCGGATACGCAGTATTTT. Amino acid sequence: CASRLLEGGPDTQYF.

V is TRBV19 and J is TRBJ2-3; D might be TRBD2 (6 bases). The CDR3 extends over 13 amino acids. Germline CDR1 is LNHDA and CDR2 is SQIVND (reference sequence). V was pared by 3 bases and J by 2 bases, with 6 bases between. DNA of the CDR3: TGTGCCAGTAGTATGGGACTCACAGATACGCAGTATTTT. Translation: CASSMGLTDTQYF.

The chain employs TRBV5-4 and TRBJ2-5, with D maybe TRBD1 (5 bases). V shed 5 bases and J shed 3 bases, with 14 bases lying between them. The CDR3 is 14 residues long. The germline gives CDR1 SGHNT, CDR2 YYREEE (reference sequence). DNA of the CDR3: TGTGCCAGCAGATCCTTCAGGGCAGAAGAGACCCAGTACTTC. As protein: CASRSFRAEETQYF.

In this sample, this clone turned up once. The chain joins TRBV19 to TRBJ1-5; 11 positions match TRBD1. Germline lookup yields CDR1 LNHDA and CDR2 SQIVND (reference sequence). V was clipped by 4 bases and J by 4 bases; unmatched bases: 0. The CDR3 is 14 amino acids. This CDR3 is CASSRDRGNQPQHF. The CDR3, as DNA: TGTGCCAGTAGTAGGGACAGGGGGAATCAGCCCCAGCATTTT.

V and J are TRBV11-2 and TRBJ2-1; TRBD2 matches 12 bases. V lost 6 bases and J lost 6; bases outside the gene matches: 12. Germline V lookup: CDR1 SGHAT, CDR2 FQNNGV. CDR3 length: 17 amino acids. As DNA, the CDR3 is TGTGCCAGCAGTCAGGGCCCTTCTAGCGGGGGGGTCAATGAGCAGTTCTTC. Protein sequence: CASSQGPSSGGVNEQFF.

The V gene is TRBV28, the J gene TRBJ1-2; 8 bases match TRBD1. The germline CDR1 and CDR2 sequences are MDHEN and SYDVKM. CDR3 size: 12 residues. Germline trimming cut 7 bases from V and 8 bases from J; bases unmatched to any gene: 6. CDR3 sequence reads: CASNTGGRGYTF. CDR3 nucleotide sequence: TGTGCCAGCAACACAGGGGGGAGAGGCTACACCTTC.

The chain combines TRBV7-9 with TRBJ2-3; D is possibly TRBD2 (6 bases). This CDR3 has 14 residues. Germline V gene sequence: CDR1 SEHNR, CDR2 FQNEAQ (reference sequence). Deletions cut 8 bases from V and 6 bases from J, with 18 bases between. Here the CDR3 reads CASFRLGKKDTQYF. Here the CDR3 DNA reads TGTGCCAGCTTCCGACTAGGGAAAAAGGATACGCAGTATTTT.